This is a list of T cell receptor beta chains from one sample in a study of T cell changes during pregnancy in multiple sclerosis. Using immunoSEQ multiplex PCR, the repertoire was profiled, and TCRdb retains in-frame clones only, with some absent. This sample has approximately 90,000 clones, with 75% to 95% found just once. The material was peripheral blood, obtained after pregnancy. All receptors derive from a female donor in good health, enrolled as a control in a pregnancy study. CDR3s include the opening cysteine and the closing phenylalanine or tryptophan. The D gene is left open where the match is weak. Size tells how often a clone was seen (once, few, many) or the class of an expanded clone, and some rows leave it out.

V gene,D gene,J gene,clone size,CDR3 protein,CDR3 DNA
TRBV30,NA,TRBJ1-5,once,CALSPGQKVQPQHF,TGTGCCCTCTCACCGGGACAAAAAGTTCAGCCCCAGCATTTT
TRBV10-3,NA,TRBJ1-1,once,CAISARQGMNTEAFF,TGTGCCATCAGTGCCCGGCAGGGTATGAACACTGAAGCTTTCTTT
TRBV5-1,TRBD2,TRBJ2-3,NA,CASSYAGLGGRIFADTQYF,TGCGCCAGCAGCTACGCCGGACTAGGAGGTCGGATTTTTGCAGATACGCAGTATTTT
TRBV28,NA,TRBJ1-5,NA,CASSRGGQRGNQPQHF,TGTGCCAGCAGCCGGGGGGGACAACGGGGCAATCAGCCCCAGCATTTT
TRBV7-8,NA,TRBJ1-6,NA,CASMDREVNSPLHF,TGTGCCAGCATGGATAGGGAGGTTAATTCACCCCTCCACTTT
TRBV29-1,TRBD1,TRBJ2-5,NA,CSVQDRAGETQYF,TGCAGCGTGCAGGACAGGGCGGGAGAGACCCAGTACTTC
TRBV14,TRBD1,TRBJ1-1,NA,CASSRDSAITEAFF,TGTGCCAGCAGCCGGGACAGTGCCATCACTGAAGCTTTCTTT
TRBV5-1,NA,TRBJ2-5,NA,CASSFGETQYF,TGCGCCAGCAGCTTCGGGGAGACCCAGTACTTC
TRBV4-1,TRBD1,TRBJ1-4,NA,CASSQERGTGGTNEKLFF,TGCGCCAGCAGCCAAGAACGGGGGACAGGTGGAACAAATGAAAAACTGTTTTTT
TRBV12-5,NA,TRBJ1-5,NA,CASGSGQPQHF,TGTGCTAGTGGTTCGGGACAGCCCCAGCATTTT
TRBV6-5,TRBD2,TRBJ2-3,NA,CASSPRGGRDTQYF,TGTGCCAGCAGCCCGCGGGGGGGCCGCGATACGCAGTATTTT
TRBV5-4,NA,TRBJ1-2,NA,CASSLPGPSESYGYTF,TGTGCCAGCAGCTTACCGGGTCCCTCCGAAAGCTATGGCTACACCTTC
TRBV23-1,TRBD1,TRBJ1-5,NA,CASSQPYRGDPQPQHF,TGCGCCAGCAGTCAACCGTACAGGGGGGATCCTCAGCCCCAGCATTTT
TRBV4-3,NA,TRBJ1-5,NA,CASSLSRQAIQPQHF,TGCGCCAGCAGCCTTTCCCGACAGGCAATTCAGCCCCAGCATTTT
TRBV2,TRBD1,TRBJ2-2,NA,CATRTGGRTGELFF,TGTGCCACCAGGACAGGGGGAAGGACCGGGGAGCTGTTTTTT
TRBV7-9,NA,TRBJ1-2,NA,CASGQSRDGYTF,TGTGCCAGCGGACAGTCGAGAGATGGCTACACCTTC
TRBV15,TRBD1,TRBJ1-3,NA,CATGDRGRGNTIYF,TGTGCCACGGGGGACAGGGGTCGTGGAAACACCATATATTTT
TRBV4-1,NA,TRBJ2-7,NA,CASSQGTTFSYEQYF,TGCGCCAGCAGCCAAGGGACAACTTTTTCCTACGAGCAGTACTTC
TRBV6-6,TRBD1,TRBJ2-5,NA,CASSSGTAQETQYF,TGTGCCAGCAGTTCCGGGACAGCCCAAGAGACCCAGTACTTC
TRBV28,NA,TRBJ1-6,NA,CASSLGGYNSPLHF,TGTGCCAGCAGTTTAGGGGGGTATAATTCACCCCTCCACTTT
TRBV4-1,TRBD1,TRBJ2-3,NA,CASSQGGGQGTDTQYF,TGCGCCAGCAGCCAAGGAGGGGGACAGGGAACAGATACGCAGTATTTT
TRBV5-1,NA,TRBJ2-1,NA,CASCTATTYNEQFF,TGCGCCAGCTGTACGGCGACAACCTACAATGAGCAGTTCTTC
TRBV28,TRBD2,TRBJ2-1,NA,CASRTSGGNEQFF,TGTGCCAGCCGGACTAGCGGGGGCAATGAGCAGTTCTTC
TRBV5-4,TRBD1,TRBJ1-3,NA,CASRNRDRGDTIYF,TGTGCCAGCAGAAACCGGGACAGGGGGGACACCATATATTTT
TRBV21-1,NA,TRBJ2-3,NA,CASTDRGPTDTQYF,TGTGCCAGTACGGACAGGGGGCCCACAGATACGCAGTATTTT
TRBV11-2,NA,TRBJ2-1,NA,CASSLVRTQLEQFF,TGTGCCAGCAGCTTAGTCAGGACTCAGCTCGAGCAGTTCTTC
TRBV14,NA,TRBJ1-2,NA,CASRPQGSPYGYTF,TGTGCCAGCAGACCACAGGGTTCTCCCTATGGCTACACCTTC
TRBV5-1,NA,TRBJ2-5,once,CASSLEGAQYF,TGCGCCAGCAGCTTGGAAGGGGCCCAGTACTTC
TRBV5-5,NA,TRBJ1-6,few,CASNIPPGLPLHF,TGTGCCAGCAACATACCCCCGGGGTTACCCCTCCACTTT
TRBV6-6,TRBD1,TRBJ1-2,NA,CASRTGSGGYTF,TGTGCCAGCAGGACAGGGTCGGGTGGCTACACCTTC
TRBV5-8,NA,TRBJ2-5,NA,CASGQQETQYF,TGTGCCAGCGGACAGCAAGAGACCCAGTACTTC